This paragraph reports one T cell receptor beta chain. Its antigen is as yet unknown. Sequencing was performed with immunoSEQ multiplex PCR; in TCRdb, only in-frame clones are kept and a portion is missing. The sample has over a million clones, roughly 96% seen once; the top ten hold roughly 1.2%. This specimen belongs to a study of shared clonotypes between healthy human individuals. At the level of the study: There were three CD4 naive, three CD4 memory, two CD8 naive and one CD8 memory plates per donor. The study's findings and limits: Non-shared clonotypes had lower generation probabilities than clonotypes shared by all four sorted-subset donors.

V lost 1 base and J 7 bases, leaving 10 bases between the germline ends. In germline, CDR1 is MNHNS, CDR2 SASEGT. This CDR3 comprises 13 residues. This sequence originates from a man aged 25-45 years in good health. The sequenced material came from naive CD4+ T cells sorted from blood. Subset noted: CD45RA+ positively selected. The gene calls are TRBV6-1 and TRBJ2-5, with D unclear. CDR3 sequence reads: CASSEGPRGTQYF. For the CDR3, the DNA is TGTGCCAGCAGTGAAGGTCCAAGAGGGACCCAGTACTTC.